Listed below are T cell receptor beta chains from one sample, sequenced in a study of spatial heterogeneity in lung cancer. From the 5' RACE reads, TCRdb called clonotypes with MiXCR, one entry per CDR3 protein. The sample carries 20,000 to 25,000 distinct CDR3 sequences, under 6.5% recorded once. The sample here was lung tumor tissue, taken at surgery. All receptors derive from a male donor with early-stage non-small cell lung cancer. The CDR3 runs from the conserved cysteine through the conserved F or W. D genes are given only for firm matches. The listing skips clone size in some rows; elsewhere it reads once, few, many or a size class.

CDR3 length	V gene	clone size	D gene	J gene	CDR3 DNA	CDR3 protein
15	TRBV5-1	many	.	TRBJ1-5	TGCGCCAGCAGCTTGGAGGGACTGAGCAATCAGCCCCAGCATTTT	CASSLEGLSNQPQHF
14	TRBV19	many	.	TRBJ2-6	TGTGCCAGTAGTATGGGGTACGGGGCCAACGTCCTGACTTTC	CASSMGYGANVLTF
13	TRBV5-1	few	.	TRBJ1-1	TGCGCCAGCAGCTTTGGGCAGGGGACTGAAGCTTTCTTT	CASSFGQGTEAFF
13	TRBV29-1	many	.	TRBJ1-1	TGCAGCGTTGAATTACGGAAGAACACTGAAGCTTTCTTT	CSVELRKNTEAFF
15	TRBV4-2	many	.	TRBJ2-7	TGTGCCAGCAGCCACAAGCGGGCTACGATCTACGAGCAGTACTTC	CASSHKRATIYEQYF
12	TRBV6-1	many	.	TRBJ2-7	TGTGCCAGCAGCCCGGAGTTCCACGAGCAGTACTTC	CASSPEFHEQYF
14	TRBV9	few	.	TRBJ1-2	TGTGCCAGCAGCGTAGCTCTGGGGGACTATGGCTACACCTTC	CASSVALGDYGYTF
12	TRBV20-1	many	TRBD1	TRBJ1-5	TGCAGTGCAGACAGGGGAAATCAGCCCCAGCATTTT	CSADRGNQPQHF
16	TRBV18	few	.	TRBJ1-6	TGTGCCAGCTCACACCGCCGGCAGGGTGGGGATTCACCCCTCCACTTT	CASSHRRQGGDSPLHF
14	TRBV7-2	few	TRBD2	TRBJ2-7	TGTGCCAGCAGCTTAGGAGTAGCGGGAGGCGAGCAGTACTTC	CASSLGVAGGEQYF
16	TRBV2	medium-sized	.	TRBJ2-7	TGTGCCAGCACCCACCCTGAAGGGGTTTCCTCCTACGAGCAGTACTTC	CASTHPEGVSSYEQYF
12	TRBV7-9	few	.	TRBJ2-7	TGTGCCAGCAGCTTAGATGTCTACGAGCAGTACTTC	CASSLDVYEQYF
12	TRBV18	few	.	TRBJ2-5	TGTGCCAGCTCCGGGCAGGATGAGACCCAGTACTTC	CASSGQDETQYF
16	TRBV20-1	.	.	TRBJ1-4	TGCAGTGCTAGCAGGACAGCCCTACCAACTAATGAAAAACTGTTTTTT	CSASRTALPTNEKLFF
14	TRBV6-6	few	TRBD1	TRBJ2-2	TGTGCCAGCAGGGACAGGGTTGGAACCGGGGAGCTGTTTTTT	CASRDRVGTGELFF
15	TRBV9	many	TRBD2	TRBJ2-3	TGTGCCAGCAGCGCCCTAGCGGGGGGGCCAGATACGCAGTATTTT	CASSALAGGPDTQYF
17	TRBV20-1	many	TRBD2	TRBJ2-4	TGCAGTGCTAGCCTTTCGGGAGCGGGGGGGCGCAGGAACATTCAGTACTTC	CSASLSGAGGRRNIQYF
16	TRBV5-1	many	TRBD2	TRBJ2-5	TGCGCCAGCAGCTTGGGGGGACTAGCAAGGCTCGAGACCCAGTACTTC	CASSLGGLARLETQYF
14	TRBV7-2	many	.	TRBJ1-5	TGTGCCAGCAGCTCCCCTTATAGCAATCAGCCCCAGCATTTT	CASSSPYSNQPQHF
16	TRBV28	many	TRBD1	TRBJ1-2	TGTGCCAGCAGTAAACCCCGGACAGGGGCCAACTATGGCTACACCTTC	CASSKPRTGANYGYTF
16	TRBV5-1	many	TRBD1	TRBJ1-6	TGCGCCAGCAGCCCAATGACCGGGACAGGGGAATCACCCCTCCACTTT	CASSPMTGTGESPLHF
14	TRBV7-6	medium-sized	TRBD2	TRBJ2-5	TGTGCCAGCAGCTTCATGACTAGCGGAGAGACCCAGTACTTC	CASSFMTSGETQYF
13	TRBV14	many	.	TRBJ1-1	TGTGCCAGCAGCCCCTCGGCCCACACTGAAGCTTTCTTT	CASSPSAHTEAFF
14	TRBV3-1	many	TRBD1	TRBJ1-1	TGTGCCAGCAGCCAAACAGGGGCAATCGCTGAAGCTTTCTTT	CASSQTGAIAEAFF
14	TRBV7-9	.	.	TRBJ2-5	TGTGCCAGCAGCTCGCGGACGGACCAAGAGACCCAGTACTTC	CASSSRTDQETQYF
17	TRBV12-3/TRBV12-4	.	.	TRBJ2-3	TGTGCCAGCAGTAAACCGGGATTAGGGATAGGCACAGATACGCAGTATTTT	CASSKPGLGIGTDTQYF
16	TRBV7-9	medium-sized	.	TRBJ2-2	TGTGCCAGCAGCTCGCTCCGGACAGCGAACACCGGGGAGCTGTTTTTT	CASSSLRTANTGELFF
18	TRBV28	medium-sized	TRBD2	TRBJ2-3	TGTGCCAGCAACAGCGGGGGAATAAGCGTCAGTGGCACAGATACGCAGTATTTT	CASNSGGISVSGTDTQYF
14	TRBV29-1	many	.	TRBJ2-6	TGCAGCGCCCTACAGGGATCAGGGGCCAACGTCCTGACTTTC	CSALQGSGANVLTF
13	TRBV2	many	TRBD1	TRBJ2-5	TGTGCCAGCAGGACAGGGGGCTACGAGACCCAGTACTTC	CASRTGGYETQYF
13	TRBV27	many	.	TRBJ2-7	TGTGCCAGCAACTCCGACGGATCCTACGAGCAGTACTTC	CASNSDGSYEQYF
16	TRBV5-6	few	.	TRBJ1-6	TGTGCCAGCAGCTCCGCCGCGGACTCTTATAATTCACCCCTCCACTTT	CASSSAADSYNSPLHF
12	TRBV7-8	few	.	TRBJ1-3	TGTGCCAGCAGCTGGTCTGGAAACACCATATATTTT	CASSWSGNTIYF
15	TRBV3-2	many	.	TRBJ2-1	TGTGCCAGCAGCCAAGAAGGGAGCGGGGACAATGAGCAGTTCTTC	CASSQEGSGDNEQFF
19	TRBV19	many	TRBD2	TRBJ2-4	TGTGCCAGTAGAGGGGCTCGAGTTGAAGCGGGGTTGGCCAAAAACATTCAGTACTTC	CASRGARVEAGLAKNIQYF
13	TRBV9	many	.	TRBJ2-3	TGTGCCAGCAGCTCGAGGGCTGAGGATACGCAGTATTTT	CASSSRAEDTQYF
13	TRBV29-1	many	.	TRBJ1-2	TGCAGCGTTGTGAGGACTCACTCCAATGGCTACACCTTC	CSVVRTHSNGYTF
14	TRBV12-3/TRBV12-4	many	TRBD1	TRBJ2-1	TGTGCCAGCACTGGGCAGGACAGGGGGCGCGAGCAGTTCTTC	CASTGQDRGREQFF
13	TRBV18	many	.	TRBJ2-1	TGTGCCAGCTCACCACCGGTCCAGAATGAGCAGTTCTTC	CASSPPVQNEQFF
12	TRBV11-1	many	.	TRBJ2-7	TGTGCCAGCAGCCGGACCTCCTACGAGCAGTACTTC	CASSRTSYEQYF